This is a list of T cell receptor beta chains from one sample in a study of PD-L1 blockade in urothelial cancer. Assay: immunoSEQ multiplex PCR; the TCRdb copy retains only in-frame clones and omits some. This sample carries roughly 100,000 clones, approximately 82% of them seen once, and the ten largest clones take approximately 8.4%. The sequencing here drew on PBMCs, taken around atezolizumab (anti-PD-L1) treatment. These receptors all stem from a man in his 70s with urothelial cancer. Both conserved end residues are part of each CDR3. D genes are given only for firm matches. Clone size is shown for a subset of rows, as once, few, many or a class of expanded clone.

- | TRBJ1-5 | 13 | - | TRBV2 | CASSESPNQPQHF | TGTGCCAGCAGTGAGTCCCCGAATCAGCCCCAGCATTTT
- | TRBJ2-7 | 13 | - | TRBV11-3 | CASSFTGFDEQYF | TGTGCCAGCAGCTTCACAGGGTTCGACGAGCAGTACTTC
- | TRBJ1-5 | 15 | - | TRBV19 | CASSPGTTSNQPQHF | TGTGCCAGTAGTCCTGGGACAACCTCTAATCAGCCCCAGCATTTT
few | TRBJ2-7 | 15 | TRBD1 | TRBV2 | CASSGPFGQGNEQYF | TGTGCCAGCAGCGGCCCTTTTGGACAGGGCAACGAGCAGTACTTC
- | TRBJ2-1 | 17 | - | TRBV21-1 | CASSKQVAGRTYNEQFF | TGTGCCAGCAGCAAACAGGTGGCGGGCCGAACGTACAATGAGCAGTTCTTC
- | TRBJ1-2 | 14 | TRBD1 | TRBV5-1 | CASSSGQGVDGYTF | TGCGCCAGCAGCTCGGGACAGGGAGTAGATGGCTACACCTTC
- | TRBJ1-1 | 15 | TRBD1 | TRBV6-5 | CASSSDRGRGTEAFF | TGTGCCAGCAGTTCGGACAGGGGGCGAGGTACTGAAGCTTTCTTT
- | TRBJ2-2 | 16 | TRBD1 | TRBV7-6 | CASSFGQGPPTGELFF | TGTGCCAGCAGCTTCGGACAGGGACCCCCCACCGGGGAGCTGTTTTTT
once | TRBJ2-5 | 15 | TRBD2 | TRBV6-5 | CASSSGLAGQETQYF | TGTGCCAGCAGCTCGGGACTAGCGGGCCAAGAGACCCAGTACTTC
- | TRBJ2-2 | 18 | TRBD2 | TRBV4-2 | CASSPLGASGLNTGELFF | TGTGCCAGCAGCCCCCTTGGGGCTAGCGGTTTGAACACCGGGGAGCTGTTTTTT
once | TRBJ2-3 | 16 | TRBD2 | TRBV5-4 | CASSYGLAGVIDTQYF | TGTGCCAGCAGCTATGGACTAGCGGGAGTCATAGATACGCAGTATTTT
- | TRBJ2-1 | 14 | TRBD1 | TRBV6-5 | CASSNSDRGDEQFF | TGTGCCAGCAGTAATTCGGACAGGGGTGATGAGCAGTTCTTC
- | TRBJ2-1 | 18 | TRBD2 | TRBV9 | CASSLHGAGTSLRNEQFF | TGTGCCAGCAGCCTCCACGGGGCCGGGACTAGCCTCCGTAATGAGCAGTTCTTC
once | TRBJ1-1 | 13 | TRBD1 | TRBV6-5 | CASFRGLNTEAFF | TGTGCCAGCTTTAGGGGGCTGAACACTGAAGCTTTCTTT
- | TRBJ2-1 | 18 | TRBD2 | TRBV5-4 | CASSPQSPLAGIYNEQFF | TGTGCCAGCAGCCCCCAATCCCCACTAGCGGGAATCTACAATGAGCAGTTCTTC
- | TRBJ1-5 | 15 | TRBD1 | TRBV2 | CASSEADRVNQPQHF | TGTGCCAGCAGTGAAGCCGACAGGGTTAATCAGCCCCAGCATTTT
- | TRBJ1-4 | 15 | TRBD1 | TRBV5-4 | CASSGGTATNEKLFF | TGTGCCAGCAGCGGTGGGACAGCAACTAATGAAAAACTGTTTTTT
- | TRBJ1-5 | 15 | TRBD1 | TRBV2 | CASSETGGLLQPQHF | TGTGCCAGCAGTGAGACAGGGGGCTTGCTTCAGCCCCAGCATTTT
- | TRBJ1-1 | 15 | - | TRBV7-2 | CASSLYGPGNTEAFF | TGTGCCAGCAGCTTGTATGGCCCTGGGAACACTGAAGCTTTCTTT
- | TRBJ1-2 | 14 | TRBD1 | TRBV5-1 | CASTLGQGEYGYTF | TGCGCCAGCACCTTGGGACAGGGAGAATATGGCTACACCTTC
- | TRBJ1-5 | 13 | - | TRBV30 | CAWGGHNNQPQHF | TGTGCCTGGGGCGGACACAACAATCAGCCCCAGCATTTT
- | TRBJ2-5 | 13 | - | TRBV7-2 | CASSERREKTQYF | TGTGCCAGCAGCGAACGTAGGGAGAAGACCCAGTACTTC
- | TRBJ2-1 | 14 | TRBD1 | TRBV5-1 | CASSLDGTGNEQFF | TGCGCCAGCAGCTTGGACGGGACAGGGAATGAGCAGTTCTTC
- | TRBJ2-7 | 12 | - | TRBV7-2 | CASSFGEYEQYF | TGTGCCAGCAGCTTCGGAGAATACGAGCAGTACTTC
- | TRBJ1-2 | 15 | TRBD1 | TRBV6-5 | CASSSLDRGGYGYTF | TGTGCCAGCAGTTCGCTCGACAGGGGTGGCTATGGCTACACCTTC
- | TRBJ1-1 | 14 | - | TRBV5-1 | CASSFTGSGTEAFF | TGCGCCAGCAGCTTTACAGGGTCGGGCACTGAAGCTTTCTTT